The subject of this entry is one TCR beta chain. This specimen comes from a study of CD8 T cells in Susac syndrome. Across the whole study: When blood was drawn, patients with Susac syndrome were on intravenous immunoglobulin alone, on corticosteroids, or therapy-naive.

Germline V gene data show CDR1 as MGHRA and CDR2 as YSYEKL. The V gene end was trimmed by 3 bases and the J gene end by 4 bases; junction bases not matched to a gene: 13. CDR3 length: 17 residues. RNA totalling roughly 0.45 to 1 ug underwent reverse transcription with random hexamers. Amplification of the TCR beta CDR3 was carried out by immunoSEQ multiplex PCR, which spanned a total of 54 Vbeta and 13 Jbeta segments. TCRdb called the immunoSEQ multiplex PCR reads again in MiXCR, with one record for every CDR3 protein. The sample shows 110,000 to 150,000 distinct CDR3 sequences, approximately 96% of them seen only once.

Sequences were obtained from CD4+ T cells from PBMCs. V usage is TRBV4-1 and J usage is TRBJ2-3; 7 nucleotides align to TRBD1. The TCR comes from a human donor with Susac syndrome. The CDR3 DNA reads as TGCGCCAGCAGCCACGAATTAACAAAACAGGGGTCAGATACGCAGTATTTT. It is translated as CASSHELTKQGSDTQYF.